This entry lists 28 T cell receptor beta chains sequenced from one sample in a study of blood T cell repertoires in COVID-19 (dated by TCRdb to 2019 to 2021). Library generation was performed with the immunoSEQ multiplex PCR assay. TCRdb mirrors the immuneACCESS table, restricted to in-frame sequences. Some clones are absent from its copies; in checked studies, under half trace to an unresolved V gene, and the reason for the others is unknown. The sample includes tens of thousands of clones, with under 90% observed a single time. The ten largest clones capture about 4.2% of the sample. Sequenced sample: peripheral blood. The receptors shown here come from an older woman with acute or convalescent COVID-19.

The rearrangement uses TRBV5-4 and TRBJ1-2, with D uncertain. CDR3 length: 15 amino acids. Trimming cost V 4 bases and J 1 base, with 14 bases left between them. The germline CDR1 and CDR2 sequences are SGHNT and YYREEE (reference sequence). CDR3 loop: CASSPEGTINYGYTF. CDR3 nucleotide sequence: TGTGCCAGCAGCCCAGAGGGTACAATTAACTATGGCTACACCTTC.

This clone was picked up one time. The CDR3 nucleotides read TGTGCCAGCAGCTTGGCCGGGACTAGCGGGTTCGGAGGAGAGACCCAGTACTTC. Translating it yields CASSLAGTSGFGGETQYF. V gene TRBV5-6 combines with J gene TRBJ2-5; 12 positions match TRBD2. The CDR3 is 18 amino acids. The germline V gene has CDR1 SGHDT and CDR2 YYEEEE. Losses at the gene ends were 0 bases for V and 4 bases for J; bases not matched to a gene: 10.

The rearrangement uses TRBV7-3 and TRBJ2-1, with TRBD2 matching 7 bases. The CDR3 is made up of 16 amino acids. Germline loops: CDR1 SGHTA, CDR2 FQGTGA. V lost 0 bases to trimming and J lost 4 bases; unmatched junction nucleotides: 6. The CDR3 is CASSLTSAGAYNEQFF. The CDR3 DNA reads as TGTGCCAGCAGCTTAACGAGTGCGGGAGCTTACAATGAGCAGTTCTTC.

The rearrangement joins TRBV5-4 to TRBJ2-7; 10 bases map to TRBD2. The CDR3 length is 14 residues. Germline V gene sequence: CDR1 SGHNT, CDR2 YYREEE (reference sequence). The ends lost 7 bases at V and 3 bases at J; junction bases unmatched: 7. The CDR3 sequence: CASSSSGRDYEQYF. CDR3 DNA sequence: TGTGCCAGCTCATCTAGCGGGAGAGACTACGAGCAGTACTTC.

This chain links TRBV19 with TRBJ2-1; tentative D call: TRBD1 (5 bases). V lost 3 bases and J 4 bases, leaving 10 bases between the germline ends. The length of the CDR3 is 14 residues. Per germline, CDR1 LNHDA and CDR2 SQIVND (reference sequence). This CDR3 reads CASSIGREYNEQFF. CDR3 DNA sequence: TGTGCCAGTAGTATCGGCAGGGAATACAATGAGCAGTTCTTC. Based on the CDR3 plus reference TRBV19 and TRBJ2-1, the full variable domain is DGGITQSPKYLFRKEGQNVTLSCEQNLNHDAMYWYRQDPGQGLRLIYYSQIVNDFQKGDIAEGYSVSREKKESFPLTVTSAQKNPTAFYLCASSIGREYNEQFFGPGTRLTVL.

The chain links TRBV19 to TRBJ2-6; D is perhaps TRBD1 (6 bases). Trimming removed 6 bases at V and 0 bases at J, with 12 bases between. Germline values: CDR1 LNHDA, CDR2 SQIVND (reference sequence). CDR3 length equals 16 residues. The CDR3 coding sequence is TGTGCCAGTAGCCCCAGCAGGGGCTCTGGGGCCAACGTCCTGACTTTC. This gives the protein CASSPSRGSGANVLTF.

This clone was detected only a few times. The genes are TRBV6-6 and TRBJ1-4, with a weak D call TRBD1 (5 bases). Trimming took off 3 bases at V and 5 bases at J, with 16 bases between the two ends. The CDR3 sequence is 16 residues long. Germline V gene data show CDR1 as MNHNY and CDR2 as SVGAGI (reference sequence). CDR3 loop: CASSYQQGEGNEKLFF. In nucleotides, the CDR3 is TGTGCCAGCAGTTATCAGCAAGGGGAGGGGAATGAAAAACTGTTTTTT.

V usage is TRBV28 and J usage is TRBJ2-1; 7 bases match TRBD1. Trimming removed 8 bases from V and 9 bases from J; junction bases left unmatched: 16. The germline gives CDR1 MDHEN, CDR2 SYDVKM. The CDR3 has 15 residues. The CDR3 protein is CASLTGTATVGEQFF. The DNA for the CDR3 is TGTGCCAGCTTGACCGGGACAGCCACGGTCGGTGAGCAGTTCTTC.

The chain has TRBV27 and TRBJ2-7; possible D gene TRBD1, 6 bases. The ends were cut back, 4 bases at V and 5 bases at J, with 15 bases in the middle. CDR1 is MNHEY and CDR2 is SMNVEV in the germline V gene (reference sequence). This CDR3 comprises 14 residues. The CDR3 is CASSSYTGSDEQYF. Here the CDR3 DNA reads TGTGCCAGCAGTTCCTACACAGGGTCTGACGAGCAGTACTTC.

The sample holds one count of this clone. J is TRBJ1-4 and V is TRBV14, with TRBD1 as a possible D gene (5 bases). Germline CDR1 SGHDN, CDR2 FVKESK. V lost 4 bases to trimming and J lost 0 bases, with 15 bases between them. The CDR3 consists of 17 residues. The chain's CDR3 is CASSPGGRGATNEKLFF. CDR3 coding DNA: TGTGCCAGCAGCCCAGGTGGAAGGGGTGCAACTAATGAAAAACTGTTTTTT.

The chain employs TRBV27 and TRBJ2-7; 10 bases map to TRBD1. Germline loops: CDR1 MNHEY, CDR2 SMNVEV (reference sequence). The junction had 3 bases not matched to a gene; V was cut back by 3 bases and J by 4 bases. There are 14 residues in the CDR3. CDR3 protein: CASSFGTGEYEQYF. The CDR3, as DNA: TGTGCCAGCAGTTTTGGGACAGGGGAGTACGAGCAGTACTTC.

The chain uses TRBV3-1 (or the pseudogene TRBV3-2) and TRBJ2-7; weak D call: TRBD2 (5 bases). CDR1 LGHDT and CDR2 YNNKEL come from the germline V gene (reference sequence). The CDR3 runs to 15 residues. The V and J ends lost 0 bases and 5 bases respectively, with 14 bases between them. The CDR3 reads CASSQDLPSSDEQYF. The CDR3 nucleotides are TGTGCCAGCAGCCAAGATCTTCCTAGCAGCGACGAGCAGTACTTC.

The J gene is TRBJ2-3, the V gene TRBV4-3, with 7 bases aligning to TRBD2. The CDR3 totals 15 residues. Germline assignment: CDR1 LGHNA and CDR2 YSLEER. Trimming took 3 bases from V and 3 from J; bases not matched to a gene: 6. Written as DNA, the CDR3 is TGCGCCAGCAGCCAGGAAGCGCGGGGGACAGATACGCAGTATTTT. It codes for CASSQEARGTDTQYF.

The chain carries TRBV7-3 and TRBJ1-5; D gene uncertain. This CDR3 has 15 residues. The ends were cut back, 5 bases at V and 0 bases at J, with 11 bases in the middle. Germline CDR1 and CDR2: SGHTA and FQGTGA. This CDR3 is CASSLDLSSNQPQHF. The DNA for the CDR3 is TGTGCCAGCAGCCTAGACTTGTCTAGCAATCAGCCCCAGCATTTT.

The chain recombines TRBV11-2 with TRBJ1-1; D ambiguous. The CDR3 extends over 14 amino acids. V lost 3 bases to trimming and J lost 7 bases, with 15 bases between them. Per the germline V gene, CDR1 is SGHAT and CDR2 is FQNNGV. In DNA form, the CDR3 reads TGTGCCAGCAGCTTTAACCGGGGAGCCGGTGAAGCTTTCTTT. Translated, it gives CASSFNRGAGEAFF.

The chain uses TRBV6-2 or TRBV6-3 and TRBJ2-6; TRBD1 aligns across 7 bases. CDR1 and CDR2 from the germline V gene are MNHEY and SVGEGT. V lost 5 bases and J lost 0; bases outside the gene matches: 10. CDR3 size: 18 residues. The DNA of the CDR3 is TGTGCCAGCAGTACTCGGACAGGCGCCGACTCTGGGGCCAACGTCCTGACTTTC. This codes for CASSTRTGADSGANVLTF.

This chain joins TRBV5-8 and TRBJ2-5, with 8 bases fitting TRBD1. The CDR3 covers 16 residues. V lost 1 base, J lost 5 bases, and 10 bases stayed unmatched. Per germline, CDR1 SGHTS and CDR2 YDEGEE. The CDR3 DNA reads TGTGCCAGCAGCTTGCACACAGGGGGACCGGAGGAGACCCAGTACTTC. Its translation: CASSLHTGGPEETQYF.

The V and J genes are TRBV24-1 and TRBJ2-5; a weak D match, TRBD1 (5 bases). CDR1 and CDR2 from the germline V gene are KGHDR and SFDVKD. With 3 bases removed from V and 3 bases from J, the gap between germline ends came to 10 bases. This CDR3 has 14 residues. The CDR3 region has the DNA TGTGCCACCAGTGATCTCAGGGCAGAAGAGACCCAGTACTTC. Its translation: CATSDLRAEETQYF.

This clone was counted a single time. V usage is TRBV28 and J usage is TRBJ2-7; 12 bases agree with TRBD2. The V segment lost 4 bases and the J segment 3 bases; nucleotides outside the gene matches: 4. Per the germline V gene, CDR1 is MDHEN and CDR2 is SYDVKM. CDR3 length equals 15 residues. The CDR3 here is CASSSPGLAGYEQYF. The CDR3 DNA sequence: TGTGCCAGCAGTTCCCCGGGACTAGCGGGCTACGAGCAGTACTTC.

This clone appeared once. The chain employs TRBV5-1 and TRBJ2-6; tentatively, D is TRBD1 (6 bases). This CDR3 is 17 amino acids long. V was clipped by 4 bases and J by 0 bases, with 14 bases between them. Germline-derived CDR1 and CDR2 are SGHRS and YFSETQ. As DNA, the CDR3 is TGCGCCAGCAGCCTGCGGGCAGGGGACTCTGGGGCCAACGTCCTGACTTTC. Its translation: CASSLRAGDSGANVLTF.

The genes are TRBV6-4 and TRBJ1-2, with 7 positions matching TRBD1. CDR1 and CDR2 (germline): MRHNA, SNTAGT. Trimming took 5 bases from V and 7 from J; bases not matched to a gene: 10. This CDR3 has 14 residues. CDR3 in DNA: TGTGCCAGCAGTCCTAGACAGGGAGGTGCTGGCTACACCTTC. It translates to CASSPRQGGAGYTF.

The V call is TRBV18, the J call TRBJ2-3, with 14 bases aligning to TRBD2. The CDR3 runs to 17 residues. Unmatched junction bases numbered 7, after V lost 6 bases and J lost 2 bases. Germline assignment: CDR1 KGHSH and CDR2 LQKENI. The CDR3 DNA reads as TGTGCCAGCTCCGGGACTAGCGGGAGTTTGGCCACAGATACGCAGTATTTT. Encoded protein: CASSGTSGSLATDTQYF.

The rearrangement links TRBV7-6 to TRBJ2-1; 7 bases match TRBD1. The trim removed 5 bases at V and 6 bases at J, leaving 7 bases unmatched. The V gene's germline CDR1 is SGHVS and CDR2 FNYEAQ. CDR3 length: 14 residues. The CDR3 is CASSSVTGSNEQFF. Written as DNA, the CDR3 is TGTGCCAGCAGCAGCGTGACAGGGAGCAATGAGCAGTTCTTC.

The chain carries TRBV6-5 and TRBJ1-2; 7 bases agree with TRBD1. The germline V gene has CDR1 MNHEY and CDR2 SVGAGI. The CDR3 has 15 amino acids. The junction had 11 bases not matched to a gene; V was cut back by 6 bases and J by 4 bases. Written as DNA, the CDR3 is TGTGCCAGCAGCCCCCAGGGGACAGCAATCTATGGCTACACCTTC. It encodes CASSPQGTAIYGYTF.

The CDR3: CASSSDRGFSGNTIYF. The CDR3 DNA is TGTGCCAGCAGCTCCGACAGGGGATTCTCTGGAAACACCATATATTTT. The V call is TRBV7-8, the J call TRBJ1-3, with 8 bases aligning to TRBD1. The germline V gene has CDR1 SGHVS and CDR2 FQNEAQ. This CDR3 has 16 amino acids. Trimming cost V 4 bases and J 0 bases; bases outside gene matches: 5.

This chain links TRBV3-1 (or the pseudogene TRBV3-2) with TRBJ2-5; no firm D call. Germline-derived CDR1 and CDR2 are LGHDT and YNNKEL (reference sequence). There are 13 residues in the CDR3. Trimming pared 7 bases from V and 0 bases from J, leaving 9 bases between. CDR3 sequence (DNA): TGTGCCAGCACCCATACATACCAAGAGACCCAGTACTTC. Its translation is CASTHTYQETQYF.

V usage is TRBV27 and J usage is TRBJ2-2; tentative D call: TRBD1 (6 bases). The germline V gene has CDR1 MNHEY and CDR2 SMNVEV (reference sequence). The CDR3 contains 15 residues. The ends were cut back, 5 bases at V and 1 base at J, with 11 bases in the middle. The chain's CDR3 is CASSQDRLNTGELFF. The CDR3 bases are TGTGCCAGCAGTCAAGACAGGCTGAACACCGGGGAGCTGTTTTTT.

The chain carries TRBV9 and TRBJ1-1; a possible D gene is TRBD1 (6 bases). The CDR3 length is 12 residues. CDR1 is SGDLS and CDR2 is YYNGEE in the germline V gene. V was trimmed by 1 base and J by 8 bases, leaving 9 bases between them. CDR3 nucleotides: TGTGCCAGCAGCGTAAATGACAGGGAAGCTTTCTTT. This codes for CASSVNDREAFF.